The present T cell receptor beta chain was sequenced within a study of Tregs in tolerant kidney transplant recipients (dated by TCRdb to between 2017 and 2020). Turning to the overall study: The study applied TCRbeta sequencing to find donor-specific regulatory T cells before combined kidney and bone marrow transplantation and then followed those same cells after transplant. Several methods of expanding Tregs specific for an allogeneic donor were compared by TCRbeta repertoire sequencing in a few healthy controls.

Findings and caveats that apply to the study as a whole: Biological reproducibility was not directly addressed, though technical replication error appeared minimal. Because only a small number of patients were included, the study had limitations, and the results will need to be validated in larger populations as well as under other immunosuppression protocols. Expanding Tregs with activated donor B cells appeared to identify the most biologically relevant and donor-specific TCRbeta repertoire.

Unstimulated Tregs (CD4+CD25+CD127-), CD4+ non-Tregs (CD4+CD25-), CD4 and CD8 cells were FACS-sorted from thawed PBMCs. Healthy control blood came either as purchased buffy coats or from healthy volunteers. Healthy control blood was processed to PBMCs by Ficoll density gradient and cryopreserved, and patient PBMCs were collected before and after transplant. Including the terminal cysteine and phenylalanine, the CDR3 comprises 13 residues. This entry keeps only the CDR3 DNA: 39 bases, framed from base 1. Relative to germline, V is missing 2 bases and J is missing 3 bases, with 2 bases of the junction outside any gene match. Reading the germline V gene gives CDR1 SQVTM and CDR2 ANQGSEA. This clone appeared once. Its specific antigen is unknown. Per-nucleotide qualities are absent, and no much larger clonotype sits a single base away. For TCRbeta CDR3 sequencing, genomic DNA was extracted from sorted cells using the QIAGEN DNeasy Blood and Tissue Kit. High-throughput TCRbeta CDR3 sequencing was carried out commercially through immunoSEQ, with PCR amplification with bias correction and internal controls included. Per the authors' processing: A unique productive TCRbeta sequence was defined by the CDR3 nucleotide sequence when primers matched, and otherwise by the CDR3 amino acid sequence together with the Vbeta and Jbeta genes. To correct for sorting error, sequences found in more than one sorted population at a frequency ratio of 2:1 or less were discarded, and the remaining shared sequences were assigned to the population with the higher frequency. A sequence was defined as donor-reactive if the sequence was expanded at least 5-fold in CFSE-low cells compared with unstimulated cells and had a frequency of at least 0.01% in CFSE-low cells. Repertoire divergence was quantified by Jensen-Shannon divergence using the top 100 TCRbeta sequences ranked by frequency. For samples with multiple sequencing runs, sorting error was corrected separately for each run before the runs were pooled. The immuneACCESS repertoire file appears here via TCRdb, limited to in-frame rearrangements. These files lack a portion of the clones; in checked studies, under half of the deficit traces to unresolved V genes, and the cause of the others is not known. D and trimming come from the DNA, and the V and J calls and clone size come from that table. This sample gives about 240,000 clones in total; 80% to 85% of them show up just once. Around 0.64% of the sample lies in the top ten.

The clonotype comes from a human donor in good health. This chain joins TRBV29-1 to TRBJ2-7; 9 bases in the middle match TRBD1. Sequences were obtained from CD4+ T cells from blood. The base sequence is TGCAGCGTTGAACAGGACAGGGGCTACGAGCAGTACTTC. Its amino acids are CSVEQDRGYEQYF.